These T cell receptor beta chains were read from a single sample in a study of T cell repertoires in cytomegalovirus infection. TCRdb re-derived calls from the reads in MiXCR, one entry per CDR3 protein. The table records roughly 280,000 distinct CDR3 sequences, roughly 13% of them present only once. Sequencing was performed on PBMCs. These receptor sequences come from a human donor in good health (CMV status not recorded). Some clones in this sample may be carry-over from other donors' samples. The CDR3 runs from the conserved cysteine through the conserved F or W. A D gene is named only where the DNA matches it firmly. Expanded clones get a size class; other rows say once, few or many, or leave the size out.

j_gene | d_gene | v_gene | abundance | CDR3nt | CDR3aa
TRBJ1-1 | NA | TRBV12-3/TRBV12-4 | few | TGTGCCAGCAGAACAGGGACGGTGAGGGGCACTGAAGCTTTCTTT | CASRTGTVRGTEAFF
TRBJ2-2 | TRBD2 | TRBV4-3 | many | TGCGCCAGCAGCCAAGATGGCGCCGGGACTAGCGGGAGTAGGACCGGGGAGCTGTTTTTT | CASSQDGAGTSGSRTGELFF
TRBJ1-2 | NA | TRBV28 | NA | TGTGCCAGCAGTTTACGCGACATTGGTAATGGCTACACCTTC | CASSLRDIGNGYTF
TRBJ1-3 | TRBD1 | TRBV20-1 | NA | TGCAGTGCTCGGGACAGGGGCTTCGGAAACACCATATATTTT | CSARDRGFGNTIYF
TRBJ2-3 | NA | TRBV7-9 | many | TGTGCCAGCAGCTTAGGGGGACGCACAGATACGCAGTATTTT | CASSLGGRTDTQYF
TRBJ2-3 | NA | TRBV9 | NA | TGTGCCAGCAGCGTCTCCCAGCGCCTTAGCACAGATACGCAGTATTTT | CASSVSQRLSTDTQYF
TRBJ2-5 | NA | TRBV15 | few | TGTGCCACCAGCAGAAGAGGGATTGGAGGGGGGGCCCGAGAGACCCAGTACTTC | CATSRRGIGGGARETQYF
TRBJ2-7 | TRBD2 | TRBV6-2/TRBV6-3 | NA | TGTGCCAGCAATAGCCTAGCGGGGGGGCTTTGGTCCTACGAGCAGTACTTC | CASNSLAGGLWSYEQYF
TRBJ2-7 | TRBD1 | TRBV28 | many | TGTGCCAGCAGTTTAGGGGACAGGGCTACGGAGCAGTACTTC | CASSLGDRATEQYF
TRBJ1-1 | TRBD1 | TRBV20-1 | many | TGCAGTGCTAGATCAGGGGGCGTGGGGAACACTGAAGCTTTCTTT | CSARSGGVGNTEAFF
TRBJ2-2 | TRBD2 | TRBV7-9 | few | TGTGCCAGCAGCGACCTAGCGGTATTCACCGGGGAGCTGTTTTTT | CASSDLAVFTGELFF
TRBJ1-2 | NA | TRBV28 | many | TGTGCCAGCAGCACCTCGTTGGCAGGTCTCTATGGCTACACCTTC | CASSTSLAGLYGYTF
TRBJ2-5 | TRBD2 | TRBV5-1 | NA | TGCGCCAGCAGCTGGGGAGCGGGGGACTACTACTTC | CASSWGAGDYYF
TRBJ2-5 | NA | TRBV25-1 | NA | TGTGCCAGCAGTGACTCAGGGCCCAAGGCGGTGGAGACCCAGTACTTC | CASSDSGPKAVETQYF
TRBJ1-4 | NA | TRBV9 | NA | TGTGCCAGCAGCGTCGAGACAGGCTCTCAGGAAAAACTGTTTTTT | CASSVETGSQEKLFF
TRBJ2-5 | NA | TRBV7-2 | few | TGTGCCAGCAGTGAGGTGGGGCAAGAGACCCAGTACTTC | CASSEVGQETQYF
TRBJ1-3 | NA | TRBV6-4 | NA | TGTGCCAGCAGTTCTGACTTCTCTGGAAACACCATATGTTTT | CASSSDFSGNTICF
TRBJ2-7 | TRBD2 | TRBV20-1 | NA | TGCAGTGCTAGACCGGGACTTAGCGGGAGGGCCCACGAGCAGTACTTC | CSARPGLSGRAHEQYF
TRBJ2-6 | NA | TRBV6-5 | few | TGTGCCAGCAGTTACTCCGGGGCCTCTGGGGCCAACGTCCTGACTTTC | CASSYSGASGANVLTF
TRBJ2-1 | TRBD2 | TRBV28 | NA | TGTGCCAGCAACCCCTTAGCGGGAGGGGCCAATGAGCAGTTCTTC | CASNPLAGGANEQFF
TRBJ2-3 | NA | TRBV12-3/TRBV12-4 | NA | TGTGCCAGCAGTGAATTCTGGACCTCGACGGATACGCAGTATTTT | CASSEFWTSTDTQYF
TRBJ2-1 | NA | TRBV27 | NA | TGTGCCAGCAGAAACGTGGGACAAAGTTTTAGCAATGAGCAGTTCTTC | CASRNVGQSFSNEQFF